These T cell receptor beta chains were read from a single sample in a study of control samples from healthy donors and cancer patients. TCRdb's copy holds only in-frame clones and misses some; the assay was immunoSEQ multiplex PCR. The table records 95,000 to 100,000 clones, around 89% of them present only once. What was sequenced was blood. The receptors originated from a man younger than 45 in good health. CDR3s include the opening cysteine and the closing phenylalanine or tryptophan. Fields, in order: clone size, V gene, J gene, CDR3 protein. Clone size is shown for a subset of rows, as once, few, many or a class of expanded clone.

clone size: NA
V gene: TRBV28
J gene: TRBJ2-2
CDR3 protein: CASSTRPRAWGGELFF

clone size: NA
V gene: TRBV2
J gene: TRBJ2-6
CDR3 protein: CAILGANVLTF

clone size: NA
V gene: TRBV12-3/TRBV12-4
J gene: TRBJ1-2
CDR3 protein: CASSLPPTDGYTF

clone size: NA
V gene: TRBV14
J gene: TRBJ1-3
CDR3 protein: CASSREQSAGGNTIYF

clone size: NA
V gene: TRBV30
J gene: TRBJ2-3
CDR3 protein: CAWRTSGGRDTQYF

clone size: NA
V gene: TRBV30
J gene: TRBJ2-7
CDR3 protein: CAWSAMDWNYEQYF

clone size: NA
V gene: TRBV4-3
J gene: TRBJ2-3
CDR3 protein: CASSQLLAGGGHTDTQYF

clone size: NA
V gene: TRBV15
J gene: TRBJ2-1
CDR3 protein: CATSRDVGRYNEQFF

clone size: NA
V gene: TRBV18
J gene: TRBJ2-7
CDR3 protein: CASSPWGDGYEQYF

clone size: NA
V gene: TRBV11-2
J gene: TRBJ2-3
CDR3 protein: CASSLVLSTDTQYF

clone size: NA
V gene: TRBV28
J gene: TRBJ2-3
CDR3 protein: CASSLLAGGPSDTQYF

clone size: NA
V gene: TRBV3-1/TRBV3-2
J gene: TRBJ2-3
CDR3 protein: CASSQRGIGGNADTQYF

clone size: few
V gene: TRBV2
J gene: TRBJ1-6
CDR3 protein: CASSPPQGVGNSPLHF

clone size: NA
V gene: TRBV11-2
J gene: TRBJ2-3
CDR3 protein: CASSFTAGITDTQYF

clone size: NA
V gene: TRBV7-9
J gene: TRBJ2-4
CDR3 protein: CASRQTGTQAKNIQYF

clone size: few
V gene: TRBV7-8
J gene: TRBJ2-1
CDR3 protein: CASSFWTSGYNEQFF

clone size: NA
V gene: TRBV11-2
J gene: TRBJ1-1
CDR3 protein: CASSEPVGQGTFTEAFF

clone size: NA
V gene: TRBV4-1
J gene: TRBJ1-3
CDR3 protein: CASSLPQGAGTSGNTIYF

clone size: NA
V gene: TRBV6-5
J gene: TRBJ2-2
CDR3 protein: CASSRDRRELFF

clone size: NA
V gene: TRBV7-8
J gene: TRBJ2-1
CDR3 protein: CASSSGGGTSGHGEQFF

clone size: NA
V gene: TRBV4-2
J gene: TRBJ2-2
CDR3 protein: CASSRSGLLSGGGAGELFF

clone size: NA
V gene: TRBV7-2
J gene: TRBJ1-2
CDR3 protein: CASTPGPGGGYGYTF

clone size: NA
V gene: TRBV4-2
J gene: TRBJ2-7
CDR3 protein: CASSQEGTGYYEQYF

clone size: once
V gene: TRBV6-4
J gene: TRBJ2-1
CDR3 protein: CASSDLGLEYGDEQFF

clone size: NA
V gene: TRBV5-4
J gene: TRBJ2-5
CDR3 protein: CASSLGAQETQYF

clone size: once
V gene: TRBV18
J gene: TRBJ2-7
CDR3 protein: CASSPGLAETYEQYF

clone size: NA
V gene: TRBV30
J gene: TRBJ2-3
CDR3 protein: CAWKGLGHVHTDTQYF

clone size: once
V gene: TRBV12-3/TRBV12-4
J gene: TRBJ2-7
CDR3 protein: CASSFGAGYEQYF

clone size: NA
V gene: TRBV12-3/TRBV12-4
J gene: TRBJ1-1
CDR3 protein: CASNQWGGTEAFF

clone size: NA
V gene: TRBV6-1
J gene: TRBJ1-3
CDR3 protein: CASSDRRPGNTIYF

clone size: once
V gene: TRBV9
J gene: TRBJ2-1
CDR3 protein: CASSVDLPSYNEQFF

clone size: NA
V gene: TRBV13
J gene: TRBJ2-5
CDR3 protein: CASSLGLIYTEQETQYF

clone size: NA
V gene: TRBV4-2
J gene: TRBJ1-1
CDR3 protein: CASRRRTEAFF

clone size: NA
V gene: TRBV28
J gene: TRBJ2-5
CDR3 protein: CASSFLAGEVGTQYF

clone size: NA
V gene: TRBV5-1
J gene: TRBJ1-1
CDR3 protein: CASSLRDRVTEAFF

clone size: NA
V gene: TRBV5-6
J gene: TRBJ2-5
CDR3 protein: CASSLYAVGTQETQYF

clone size: NA
V gene: TRBV11-2
J gene: TRBJ2-2
CDR3 protein: CASSSADTNTGELFF

clone size: NA
V gene: TRBV30
J gene: TRBJ2-7
CDR3 protein: CAWSASDEQYF

clone size: NA
V gene: TRBV11-2
J gene: TRBJ1-2
CDR3 protein: CASSDNLNYGYTF

clone size: NA
V gene: TRBV19
J gene: TRBJ1-4
CDR3 protein: CASSDTDRRPNTNEKLFF

clone size: NA
V gene: TRBV10-1
J gene: TRBJ2-7
CDR3 protein: CASSAGYEQYF

clone size: NA
V gene: TRBV19
J gene: TRBJ2-3
CDR3 protein: CASREDRTSTDTQYF

clone size: NA
V gene: TRBV18
J gene: TRBJ1-2
CDR3 protein: CASNQGIGYGYTF

clone size: NA
V gene: TRBV19
J gene: TRBJ1-6
CDR3 protein: CASSMESGSSYNSPLHF

clone size: NA
V gene: TRBV19
J gene: TRBJ2-5
CDR3 protein: CASRRGPEEETQYF

clone size: NA
V gene: TRBV29-1
J gene: TRBJ2-1
CDR3 protein: CSVVVLSAGGFYNEQFF

clone size: NA
V gene: TRBV7-6
J gene: TRBJ2-6
CDR3 protein: CASSLSGGSSGANVLTF